This T cell receptor beta chain was found in a study of shared clonotypes between healthy human individuals. Study-level findings and limits: Naive CD4 clonotypes overlapped across a few donors at around 5%. As a rule, naive subsets had a larger estimated richness than memory subsets.

As for this clone: Its antigen is as yet unknown. In the same sample, other DNA sequences code for this CDR3.

Naive CD8 cells lacked CD45RO and underwent positive selection for CCR7, leaving out terminally differentiated effector memory CD45RA+ cells. Recent acute infections and vaccinations were absent in the healthy HIV-negative adult donors. Sequenced by immunoSEQ multiplex PCR; TCRdb stores in-frame clones only, minus some. This table has approximately 2,200,000 clones, under 95% appearing once. This clonotype originated in a man aged 18 to 29 in good health. Some clones in this sample may be carry-over from other donors' samples. The sample comprised naive CD8+ T cells from PBMCs.

In DNA, the CDR3 is TGTGCCAGCAGTTTTGGGCAGAACACTGAAGCTTTCTTT. Its protein product is CASSFGQNTEAFF. This chain uses TRBV27 with TRBJ1-1; D not resolved. With 3 bases removed from V and 1 base from J, the gap between germline ends came to 6 bases. Germline V gene lookup returns CDR1 MNHEY and CDR2 SMNVEV (reference sequence). This CDR3 has 13 amino acids.